This entry is about one T cell receptor beta chain. Trimming left V 1 base short and J 1 base short, with 5 bases between. This CDR3 contains 13 residues. From germline, CDR1 is MNHEY and CDR2 SMNVEV (reference sequence). The sample is drawn from a study of cytomegalovirus exposure and HLA in healthy donors. Primers: 60 Vbeta forward and 13 Jbeta reverse. Sequencing was performed with immunoSEQ multiplex PCR; in TCRdb, only in-frame clones are kept and a portion is missing. The data show under 200,000 clones, 80% to 90% seen once. Sequences were obtained from PBMCs. The clonotype originates from a man between 18 and 35 years old in good health and CMV-seropositive. V and J are TRBV27 and TRBJ2-7; D unclear. CDR3 sequence: CASSLFPSYEQYF. In DNA form, the CDR3 reads TGTGCCAGCAGTTTATTTCCGTCCTACGAGCAGTACTTC.